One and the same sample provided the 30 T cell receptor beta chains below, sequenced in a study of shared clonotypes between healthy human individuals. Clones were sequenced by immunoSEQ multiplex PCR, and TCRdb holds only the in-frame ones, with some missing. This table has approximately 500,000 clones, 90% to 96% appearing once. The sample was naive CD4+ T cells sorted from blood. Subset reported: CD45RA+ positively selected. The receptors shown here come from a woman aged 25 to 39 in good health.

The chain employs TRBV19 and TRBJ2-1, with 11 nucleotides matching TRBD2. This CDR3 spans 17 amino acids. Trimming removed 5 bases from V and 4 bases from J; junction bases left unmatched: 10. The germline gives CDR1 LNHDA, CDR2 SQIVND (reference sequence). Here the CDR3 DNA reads TGTGCCAGTAGTGGGATTAGCGGGAGGGCCCTGTACAATGAGCAGTTCTTC. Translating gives CASSGISGRALYNEQFF.

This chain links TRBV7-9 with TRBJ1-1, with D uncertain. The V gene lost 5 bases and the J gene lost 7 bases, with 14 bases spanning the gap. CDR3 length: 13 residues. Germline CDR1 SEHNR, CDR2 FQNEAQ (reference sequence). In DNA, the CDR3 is TGTGCCAGCAGCCCCCCGGTATTGGGTGAAGCTTTCTTT. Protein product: CASSPPVLGEAFF. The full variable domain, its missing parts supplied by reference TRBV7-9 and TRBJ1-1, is DTGVSQNPRHKITKRGQNVTFRCDPISEHNRLYWYRQTLGQGPEFLTYFQNEAQLEKSRLLSDRFSAERPKGSFSTLEIQRTEQGDSAMYLCASSPPVLGEAFFGQGTRLTVV.

The CDR3 region is CASSRFRGSGYEQYF. The CDR3 DNA reads TGTGCCAGCAGCCGATTCAGGGGTAGTGGCTACGAGCAGTACTTC. V gene TRBV5-8 combines with J gene TRBJ2-7; TRBD1 might be the D (6 bases). In germline, CDR1 is SGHTS, CDR2 YDEGEE. Trimming pared 4 bases from V and 3 bases from J, leaving 17 bases between. CDR3 size: 15 residues.

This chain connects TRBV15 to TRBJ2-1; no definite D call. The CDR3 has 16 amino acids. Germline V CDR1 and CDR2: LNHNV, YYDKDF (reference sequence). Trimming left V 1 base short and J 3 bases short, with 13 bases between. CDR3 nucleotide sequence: TGTGCCACCAGCAGAGGTAGCCCTGATATCTACAATGAGCAGTTCTTC. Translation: CATSRGSPDIYNEQFF. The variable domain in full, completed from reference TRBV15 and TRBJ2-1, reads DAMVIQNPRYQVTQFGKPVTLSCSQTLNHNVMYWYQQKSSQAPKLLFHYYDKDFNNEADTPDNFQSRRPNTSFCFLDIRSPGLGDTAMYLCATSRGSPDIYNEQFFGPGTRLTVL.

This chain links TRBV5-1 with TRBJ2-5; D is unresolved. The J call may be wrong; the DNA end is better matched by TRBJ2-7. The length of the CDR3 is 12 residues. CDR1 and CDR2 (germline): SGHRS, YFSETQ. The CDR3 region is CASSLTDYEQYF. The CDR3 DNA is TGCGCCAGCAGCTTGACTGACTACGAGCAGTACTTC.

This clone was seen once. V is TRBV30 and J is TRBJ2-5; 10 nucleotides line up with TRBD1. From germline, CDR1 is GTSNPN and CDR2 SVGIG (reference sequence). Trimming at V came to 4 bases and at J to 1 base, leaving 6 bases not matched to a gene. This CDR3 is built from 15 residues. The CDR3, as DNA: TGTGCCTGGACCCCGGGACAGGGGATCCAAGAGACCCAGTACTTC. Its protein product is CAWTPGQGIQETQYF.

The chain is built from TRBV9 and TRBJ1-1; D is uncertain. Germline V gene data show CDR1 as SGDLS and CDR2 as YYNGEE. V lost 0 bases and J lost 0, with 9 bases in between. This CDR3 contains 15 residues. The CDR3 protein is CASSVGGTLNTEAFF. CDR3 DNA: TGTGCCAGCAGCGTAGGGGGTACGTTGAACACTGAAGCTTTCTTT.

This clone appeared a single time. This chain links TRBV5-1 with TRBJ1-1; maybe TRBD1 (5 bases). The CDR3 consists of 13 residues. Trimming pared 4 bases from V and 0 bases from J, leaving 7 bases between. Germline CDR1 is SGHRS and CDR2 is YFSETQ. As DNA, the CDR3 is TGCGCCAGCAGCCCGGGACTGAACACTGAAGCTTTCTTT. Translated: CASSPGLNTEAFF.

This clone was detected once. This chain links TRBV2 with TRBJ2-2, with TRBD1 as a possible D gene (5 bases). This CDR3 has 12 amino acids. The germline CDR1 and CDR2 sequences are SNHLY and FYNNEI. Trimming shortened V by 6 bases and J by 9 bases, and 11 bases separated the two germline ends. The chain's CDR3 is CASSKGAWELFF. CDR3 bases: TGTGCCAGCAGCAAAGGGGCGTGGGAGCTGTTTTTT.

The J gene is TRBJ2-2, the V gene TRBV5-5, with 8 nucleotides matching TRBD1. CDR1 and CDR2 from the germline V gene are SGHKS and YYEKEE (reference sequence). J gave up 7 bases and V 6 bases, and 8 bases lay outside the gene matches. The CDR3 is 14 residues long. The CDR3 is CASTMDRANGELFF. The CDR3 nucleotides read TGTGCCAGCACCATGGACAGGGCTAACGGGGAGCTGTTTTTT.

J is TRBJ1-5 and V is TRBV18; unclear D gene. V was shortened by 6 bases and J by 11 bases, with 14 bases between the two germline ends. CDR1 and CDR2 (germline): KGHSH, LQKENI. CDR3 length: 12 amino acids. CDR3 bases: TGTGCCAGCTCCTACATTGGGGAGGCCCAGCATTTT. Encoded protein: CASSYIGEAQHF.

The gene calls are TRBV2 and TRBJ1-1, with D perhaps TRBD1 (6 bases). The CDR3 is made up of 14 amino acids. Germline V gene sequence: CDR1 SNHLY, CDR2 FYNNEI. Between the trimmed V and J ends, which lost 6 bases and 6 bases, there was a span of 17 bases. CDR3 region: CASRENTGSPEAFF. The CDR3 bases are TGTGCCAGCAGGGAGAATACAGGGTCTCCTGAAGCTTTCTTT.

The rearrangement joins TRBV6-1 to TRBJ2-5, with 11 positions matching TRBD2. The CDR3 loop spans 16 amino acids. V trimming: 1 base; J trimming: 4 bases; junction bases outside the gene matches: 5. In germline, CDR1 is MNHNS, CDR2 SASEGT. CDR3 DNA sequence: TGTGCCAGCAGTGAAGGGCTAGCGGGAGGATCAGAGACCCAGTACTTC. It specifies CASSEGLAGGSETQYF.

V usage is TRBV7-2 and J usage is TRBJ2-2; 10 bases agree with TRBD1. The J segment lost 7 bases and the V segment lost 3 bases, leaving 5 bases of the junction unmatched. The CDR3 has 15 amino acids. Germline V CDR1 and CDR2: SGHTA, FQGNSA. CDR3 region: CASSFVTGGFGELFF. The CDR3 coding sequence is TGTGCCAGCAGCTTCGTGACAGGGGGCTTCGGGGAGCTGTTTTTT. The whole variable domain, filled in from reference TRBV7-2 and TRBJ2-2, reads GAGVSQSPSNKVTEKGKDVELRCDPISGHTALYWYRQSLGQGLEFLIYFQGNSAPDKSGLPSDRFSAERTGGSVSTLTIQRTQQEDSAVYLCASSFVTGGFGELFFGEGSRLTVL.

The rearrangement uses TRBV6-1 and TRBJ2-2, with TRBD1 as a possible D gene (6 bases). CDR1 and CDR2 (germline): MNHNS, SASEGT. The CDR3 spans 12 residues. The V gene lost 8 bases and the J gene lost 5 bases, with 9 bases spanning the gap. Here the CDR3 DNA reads TGTGCCAGCGACAGGTGGACCGGGGAGCTGTTTTTT. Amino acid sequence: CASDRWTGELFF.

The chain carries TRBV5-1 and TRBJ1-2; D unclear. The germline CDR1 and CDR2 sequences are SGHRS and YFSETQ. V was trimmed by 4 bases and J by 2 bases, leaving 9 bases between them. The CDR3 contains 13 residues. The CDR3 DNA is TGCGCCAGCAGCCCAGGATCCAACTATGGCTACACCTTC. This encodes CASSPGSNYGYTF.

DNA of the CDR3: TGTGCCAGCAGCTTAAGAGGGCCCTCCTACGAGCAGTACTTC. This codes for CASSLRGPSYEQYF. The chain uses TRBV13 and TRBJ2-7; maybe TRBD2 (5 bases). V lost 2 bases and J 0 bases, leaving 8 bases between the germline ends. CDR1 is PRHDT, CDR2 FYEKMQ, per germline (reference sequence). This CDR3 comprises 14 residues.

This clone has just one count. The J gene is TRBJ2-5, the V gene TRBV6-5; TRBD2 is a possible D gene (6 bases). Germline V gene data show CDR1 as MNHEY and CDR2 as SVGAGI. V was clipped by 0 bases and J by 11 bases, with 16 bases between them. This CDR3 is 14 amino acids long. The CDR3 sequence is CASSYSAARGVQYF. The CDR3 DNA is TGTGCCAGCAGTTACTCCGCGGCGCGGGGCGTGCAGTACTTC.

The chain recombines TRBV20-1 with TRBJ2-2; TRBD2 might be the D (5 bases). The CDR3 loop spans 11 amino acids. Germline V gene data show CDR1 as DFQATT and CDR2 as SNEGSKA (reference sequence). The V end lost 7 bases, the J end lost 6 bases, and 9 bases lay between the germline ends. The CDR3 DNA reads TGCAGTGTGCCGGAGGCCGGGGAGCTGTTTTTT. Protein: CSVPEAGELFF.

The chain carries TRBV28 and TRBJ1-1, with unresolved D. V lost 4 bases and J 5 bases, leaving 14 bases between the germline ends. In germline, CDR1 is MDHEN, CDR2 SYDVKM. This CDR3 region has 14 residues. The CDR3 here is CASSSPGRKTEAFF. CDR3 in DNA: TGTGCCAGCAGTTCCCCCGGGAGGAAGACTGAAGCTTTCTTT.

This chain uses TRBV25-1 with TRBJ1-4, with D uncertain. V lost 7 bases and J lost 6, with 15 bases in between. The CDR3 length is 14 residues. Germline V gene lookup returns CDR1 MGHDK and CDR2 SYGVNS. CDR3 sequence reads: CASIGSLNDEKLFF. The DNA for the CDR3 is TGTGCCAGCATCGGGTCCCTTAACGATGAAAAACTGTTTTTT.

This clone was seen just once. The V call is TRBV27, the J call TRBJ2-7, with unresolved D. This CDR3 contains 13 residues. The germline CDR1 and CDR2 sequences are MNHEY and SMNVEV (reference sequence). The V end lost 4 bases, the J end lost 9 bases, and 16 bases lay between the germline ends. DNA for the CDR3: TGTGCCAGCAGTTCAGCCCCGGGTGGCGGGCAGTACTTC. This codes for CASSSAPGGGQYF.

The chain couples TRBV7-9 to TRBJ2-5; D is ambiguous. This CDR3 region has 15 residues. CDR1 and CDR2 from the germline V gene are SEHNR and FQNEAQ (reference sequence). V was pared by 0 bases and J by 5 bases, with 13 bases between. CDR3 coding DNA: TGTGCCAGCAGCTTAGCGCACACTACGGGTGAGACCCAGTACTTC. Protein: CASSLAHTTGETQYF. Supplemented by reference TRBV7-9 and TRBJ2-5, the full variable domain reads DTGVSQNPRHKITKRGQNVTFRCDPISEHNRLYWYRQTLGQGPEFLTYFQNEAQLEKSRLLSDRFSAERPKGSFSTLEIQRTEQGDSAMYLCASSLAHTTGETQYFGPGTRLLVL.

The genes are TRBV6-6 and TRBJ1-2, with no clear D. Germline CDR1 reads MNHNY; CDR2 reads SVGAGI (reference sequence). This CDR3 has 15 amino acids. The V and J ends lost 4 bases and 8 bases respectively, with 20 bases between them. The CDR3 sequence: CASSFPLRDIQGYTF. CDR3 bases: TGTGCCAGCAGTTTCCCCCTCAGAGACATTCAAGGCTACACCTTC.

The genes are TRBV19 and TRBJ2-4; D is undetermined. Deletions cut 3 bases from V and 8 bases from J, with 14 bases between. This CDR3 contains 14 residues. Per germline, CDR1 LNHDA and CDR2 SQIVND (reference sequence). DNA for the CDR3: TGTGCCAGTAGTATTTCGCTGCTGGCGTACATTCAGTACTTC. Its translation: CASSISLLAYIQYF.

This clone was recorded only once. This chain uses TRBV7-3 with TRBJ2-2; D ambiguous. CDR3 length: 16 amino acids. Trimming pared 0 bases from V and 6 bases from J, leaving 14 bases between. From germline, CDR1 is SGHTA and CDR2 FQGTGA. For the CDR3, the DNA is TGTGCCAGCAGCTTAACCGCGCCGGATTTAGCCGGGGAGCTGTTTTTT. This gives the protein CASSLTAPDLAGELFF.

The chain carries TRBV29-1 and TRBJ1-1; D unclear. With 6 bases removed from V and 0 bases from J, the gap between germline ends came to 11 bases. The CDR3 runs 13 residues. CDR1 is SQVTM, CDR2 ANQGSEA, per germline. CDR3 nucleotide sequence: TGCAGCGTGGAGCAGAAACTGAACACTGAAGCTTTCTTT. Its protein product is CSVEQKLNTEAFF.

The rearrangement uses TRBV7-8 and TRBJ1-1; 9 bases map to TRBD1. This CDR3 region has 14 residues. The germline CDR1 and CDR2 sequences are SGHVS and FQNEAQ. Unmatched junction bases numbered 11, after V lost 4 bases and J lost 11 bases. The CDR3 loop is CASSYLRTGDRAFF. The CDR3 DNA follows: TGTGCCAGCAGCTACCTACGGACAGGGGATAGGGCTTTCTTT.

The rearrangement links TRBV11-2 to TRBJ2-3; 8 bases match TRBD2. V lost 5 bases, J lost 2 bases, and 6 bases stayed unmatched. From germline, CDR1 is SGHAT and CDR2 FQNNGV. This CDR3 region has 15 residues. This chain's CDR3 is CASSERERPTDTQYF. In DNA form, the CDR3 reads TGTGCCAGCAGCGAGCGGGAGCGGCCCACAGATACGCAGTATTTT. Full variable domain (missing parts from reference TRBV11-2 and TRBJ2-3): EAGVAQSPRYKIIEKRQSVAFWCNPISGHATLYWYQQILGQGPKLLIQFQNNGVVDDSQLPKDRFSAERLKGVDSTLKIQPAKLEDSAVYLCASSERERPTDTQYFGPGTRLTVL.

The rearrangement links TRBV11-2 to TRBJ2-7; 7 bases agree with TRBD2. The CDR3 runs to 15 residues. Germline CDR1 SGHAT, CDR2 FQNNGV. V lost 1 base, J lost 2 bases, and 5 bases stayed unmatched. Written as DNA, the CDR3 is TGTGCCAGCAGCTTAGGTGGGGGGGAAACCTACGAGCAGTACTTC. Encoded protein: CASSLGGGETYEQYF.